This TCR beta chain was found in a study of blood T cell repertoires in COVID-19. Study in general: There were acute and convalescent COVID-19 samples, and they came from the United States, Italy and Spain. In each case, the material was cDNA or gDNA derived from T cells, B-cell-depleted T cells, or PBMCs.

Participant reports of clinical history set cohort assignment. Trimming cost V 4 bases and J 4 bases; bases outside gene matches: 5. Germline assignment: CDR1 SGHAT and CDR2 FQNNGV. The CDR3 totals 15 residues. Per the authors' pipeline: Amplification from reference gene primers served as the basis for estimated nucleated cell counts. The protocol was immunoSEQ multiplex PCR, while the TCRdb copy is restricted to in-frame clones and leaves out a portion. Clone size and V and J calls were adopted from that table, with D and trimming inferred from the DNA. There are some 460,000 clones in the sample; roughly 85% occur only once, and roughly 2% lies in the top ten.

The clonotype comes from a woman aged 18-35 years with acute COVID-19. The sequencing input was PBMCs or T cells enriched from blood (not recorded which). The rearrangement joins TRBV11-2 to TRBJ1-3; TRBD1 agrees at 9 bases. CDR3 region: CASSSSQGAGNTIYF. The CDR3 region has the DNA TGTGCCAGCAGCTCTTCACAGGGGGCAGGAAACACCATATATTTT.